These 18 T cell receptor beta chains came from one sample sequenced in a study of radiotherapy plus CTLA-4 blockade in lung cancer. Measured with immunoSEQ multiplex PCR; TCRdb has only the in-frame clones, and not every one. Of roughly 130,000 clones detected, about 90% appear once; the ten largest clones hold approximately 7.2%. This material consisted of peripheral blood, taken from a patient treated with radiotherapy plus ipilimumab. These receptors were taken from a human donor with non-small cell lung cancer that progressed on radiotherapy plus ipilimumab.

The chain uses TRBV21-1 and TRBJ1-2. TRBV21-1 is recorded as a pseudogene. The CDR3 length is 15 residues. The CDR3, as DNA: TGTGCCAGCAGCTGGGGGGTACCCGAGCCGTATGGCTACACCTTC. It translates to CASSWGVPEPYGYTF.

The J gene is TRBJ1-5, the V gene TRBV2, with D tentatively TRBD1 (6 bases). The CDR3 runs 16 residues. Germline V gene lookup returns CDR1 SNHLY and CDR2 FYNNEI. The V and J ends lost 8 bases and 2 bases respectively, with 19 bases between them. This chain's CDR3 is CASGPPGQGGNQPQHF. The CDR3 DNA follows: TGTGCCAGCGGACCTCCGGGACAAGGGGGCAATCAGCCCCAGCATTTT.

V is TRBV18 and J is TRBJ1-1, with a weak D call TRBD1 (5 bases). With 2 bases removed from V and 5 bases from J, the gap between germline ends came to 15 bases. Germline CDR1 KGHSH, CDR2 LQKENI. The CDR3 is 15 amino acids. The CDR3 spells CASSPGQARSTEAFF. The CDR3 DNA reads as TGTGCCAGCTCACCAGGACAAGCCCGAAGTACTGAAGCTTTCTTT.

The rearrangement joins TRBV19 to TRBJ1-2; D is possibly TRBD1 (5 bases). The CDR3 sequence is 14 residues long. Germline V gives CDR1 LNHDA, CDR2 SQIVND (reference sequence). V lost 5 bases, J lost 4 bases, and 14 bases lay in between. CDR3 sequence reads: CASSPRGGTYGYTF. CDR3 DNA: TGTGCCAGTAGTCCTCGGGGAGGGACCTATGGCTACACCTTC.

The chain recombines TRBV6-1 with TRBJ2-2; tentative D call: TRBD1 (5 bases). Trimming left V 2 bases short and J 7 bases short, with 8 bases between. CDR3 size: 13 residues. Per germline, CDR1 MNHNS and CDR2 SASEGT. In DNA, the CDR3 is TGTGCCAGCAGTGAAAGGGGATACGGGGAGCTGTTTTTT. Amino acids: CASSERGYGELFF.

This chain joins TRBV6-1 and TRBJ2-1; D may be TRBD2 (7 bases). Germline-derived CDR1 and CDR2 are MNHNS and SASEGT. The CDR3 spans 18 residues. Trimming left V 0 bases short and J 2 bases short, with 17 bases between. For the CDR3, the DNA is TGTGCCAGCAGTGAAGCGGCGGGGGCAACCGGCACCTACAATGAGCAGTTCTTC. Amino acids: CASSEAAGATGTYNEQFF.

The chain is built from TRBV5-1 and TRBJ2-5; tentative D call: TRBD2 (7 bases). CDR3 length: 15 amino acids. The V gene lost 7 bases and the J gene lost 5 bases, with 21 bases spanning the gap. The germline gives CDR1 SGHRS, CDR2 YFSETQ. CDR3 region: CASRSGGGFRETQYF. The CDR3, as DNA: TGCGCCAGCCGCTCGGGGGGCGGTTTTAGGGAGACCCAGTACTTC.

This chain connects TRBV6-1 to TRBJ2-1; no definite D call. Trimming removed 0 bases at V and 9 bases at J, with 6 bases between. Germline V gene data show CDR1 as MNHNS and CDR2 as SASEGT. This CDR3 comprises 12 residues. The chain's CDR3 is CASSEALGEQFF. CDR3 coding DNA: TGTGCCAGCAGTGAAGCGCTGGGTGAGCAGTTCTTC.

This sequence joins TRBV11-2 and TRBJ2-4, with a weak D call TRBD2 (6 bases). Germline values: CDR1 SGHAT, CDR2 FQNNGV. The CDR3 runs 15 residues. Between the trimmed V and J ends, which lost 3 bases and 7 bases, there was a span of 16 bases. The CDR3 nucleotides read TGTGCCAGCAGCTTGCCTCAGGGACTCGGGAACATTCAGTACTTC. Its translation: CASSLPQGLGNIQYF.

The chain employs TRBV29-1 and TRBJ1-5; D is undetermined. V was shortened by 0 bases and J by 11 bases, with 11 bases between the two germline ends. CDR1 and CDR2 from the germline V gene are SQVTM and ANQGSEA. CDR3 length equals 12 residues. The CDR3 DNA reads TGCAGCGTTGAAGATAACTACCGGTCCCAGCATTTT. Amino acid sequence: CSVEDNYRSQHF.

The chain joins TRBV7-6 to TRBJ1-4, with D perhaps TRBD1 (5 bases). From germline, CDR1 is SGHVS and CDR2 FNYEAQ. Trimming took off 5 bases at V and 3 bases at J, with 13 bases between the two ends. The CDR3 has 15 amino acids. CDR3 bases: TGTGCCAGCAGCCCACGCCAGGGCCCTAATGAAAAACTGTTTTTT. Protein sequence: CASSPRQGPNEKLFF.

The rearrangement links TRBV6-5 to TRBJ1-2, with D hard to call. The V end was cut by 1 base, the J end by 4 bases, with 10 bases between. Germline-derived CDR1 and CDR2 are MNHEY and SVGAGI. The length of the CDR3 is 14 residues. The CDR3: CASSYLQRSYGYTF. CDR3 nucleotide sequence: TGTGCCAGCAGTTACTTGCAGAGGAGCTATGGCTACACCTTC.

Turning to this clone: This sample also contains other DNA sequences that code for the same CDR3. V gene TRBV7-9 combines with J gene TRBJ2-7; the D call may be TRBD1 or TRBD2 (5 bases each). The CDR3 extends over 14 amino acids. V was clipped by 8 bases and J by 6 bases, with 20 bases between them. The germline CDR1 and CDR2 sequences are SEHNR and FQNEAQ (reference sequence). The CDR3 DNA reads TGTGCCAGCGGTCCGGGGCAGGGACCCCGCGAGCAGTACTTC. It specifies CASGPGQGPREQYF.

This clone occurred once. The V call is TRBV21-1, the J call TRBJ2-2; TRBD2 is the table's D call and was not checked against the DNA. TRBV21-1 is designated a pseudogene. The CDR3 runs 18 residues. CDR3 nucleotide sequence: TGTGCCAGCAGCCAAAGGTCAAGGACTAGCCGGGACACCGGGGAGCTGTTTTTT. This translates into CASSQRSRTSRDTGELFF.

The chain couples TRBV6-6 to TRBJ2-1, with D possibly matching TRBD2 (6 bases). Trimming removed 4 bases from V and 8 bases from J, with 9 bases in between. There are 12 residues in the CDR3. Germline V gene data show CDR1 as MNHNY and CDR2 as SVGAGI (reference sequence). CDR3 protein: CASSFSGHEQFF. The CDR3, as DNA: TGTGCCAGCAGTTTTAGCGGCCATGAGCAGTTCTTC.

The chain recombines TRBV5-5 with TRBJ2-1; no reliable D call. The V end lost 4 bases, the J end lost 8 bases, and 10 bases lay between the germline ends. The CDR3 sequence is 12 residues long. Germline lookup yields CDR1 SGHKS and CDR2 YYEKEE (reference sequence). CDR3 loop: CASSAHGHEQFF. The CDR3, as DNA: TGTGCCAGCAGCGCTCATGGGCATGAGCAGTTCTTC.

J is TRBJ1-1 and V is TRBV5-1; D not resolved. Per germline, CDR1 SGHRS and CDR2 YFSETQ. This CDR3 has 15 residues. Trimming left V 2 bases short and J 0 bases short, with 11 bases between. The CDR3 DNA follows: TGCGCCAGCAGCTTAGCGGGAACCCTGAACACTGAAGCTTTCTTT. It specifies CASSLAGTLNTEAFF.

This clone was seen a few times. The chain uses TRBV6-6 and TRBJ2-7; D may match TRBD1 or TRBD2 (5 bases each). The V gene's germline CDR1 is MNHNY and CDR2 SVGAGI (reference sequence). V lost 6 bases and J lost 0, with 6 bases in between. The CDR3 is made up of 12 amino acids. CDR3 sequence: CASSGTSYEQYF. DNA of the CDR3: TGTGCCAGCAGCGGGACCTCCTACGAGCAGTACTTC.